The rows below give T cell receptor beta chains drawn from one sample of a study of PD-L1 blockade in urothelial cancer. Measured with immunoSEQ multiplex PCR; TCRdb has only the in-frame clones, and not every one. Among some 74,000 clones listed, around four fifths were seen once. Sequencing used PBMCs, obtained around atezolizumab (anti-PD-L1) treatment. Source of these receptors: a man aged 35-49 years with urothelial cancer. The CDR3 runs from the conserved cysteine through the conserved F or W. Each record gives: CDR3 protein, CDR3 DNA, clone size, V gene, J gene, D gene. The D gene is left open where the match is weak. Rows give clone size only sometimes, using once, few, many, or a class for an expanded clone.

CASSPRLASSYEQYF,TGTGCCAGCAGCCCGCGACTAGCGAGCTCCTACGAGCAGTACTTC,-,TRBV14,TRBJ2-7,TRBD2
CASSLLARSTDTQYF,TGTGCCAGCAGTTTGCTAGCGAGGAGCACAGATACGCAGTATTTT,-,TRBV28,TRBJ2-3,-
CASSETQGFWGYTF,TGTGCCAGCAGCGAAACCCAGGGGTTTTGGGGCTACACCTTC,-,TRBV5-8,TRBJ1-2,-
CASQGLDSGTEAFF,TGTGCCAGCCAAGGGCTAGACAGTGGCACTGAAGCTTTCTTT,-,TRBV28,TRBJ1-1,-
CASSVDYTDTQYF,TGTGCCAGCAGTGTGGACTACACAGATACGCAGTATTTT,-,TRBV6-4,TRBJ2-3,-
CASSLVRMGMNTEAFF,TGTGCCAGCAGCTTGGTCAGGATGGGCATGAACACTGAAGCTTTCTTT,few,TRBV5-5,TRBJ1-1,-
CASSLDRSGQEKGYTF,TGTGCCAGCAGCTTAGATAGGTCCGGACAGGAGAAAGGCTACACCTTC,once,TRBV11-3,TRBJ1-2,TRBD1
CASSQGGLAGSGAYEQYF,TGCGCCAGCAGCCAAGGGGGCCTAGCGGGATCCGGAGCCTACGAGCAGTACTTC,few,TRBV4-1,TRBJ2-7,TRBD2
CASRKTQGAGANVLTF,TGTGCCAGCAGAAAAACCCAGGGTGCCGGGGCCAACGTCCTGACTTTC,-,TRBV7-3,TRBJ2-6,-
CASSLVIGAGGELFF,TGTGCCAGCAGCTTGGTGATAGGGGCAGGCGGGGAGCTGTTTTTT,-,TRBV7-6,TRBJ2-2,-
CASSFLGAGVHHEQYF,TGTGCCAGCAGTTTCCTCGGAGCGGGAGTTCATCACGAGCAGTACTTC,-,TRBV27,TRBJ2-7,TRBD2
CASSGTSGMSDEQFF,TGTGCCAGCAGCGGGACTAGCGGGATGTCGGATGAGCAGTTCTTC,-,TRBV9,TRBJ2-1,TRBD2
CASRTLRTGTNTEAFF,TGTGCCAGTCGAACCTTAAGGACAGGGACCAACACTGAAGCTTTCTTT,-,TRBV19,TRBJ1-1,TRBD1
CASSLRTSGSINEQFF,TGTGCCAGCAGTCTCCGGACTAGCGGGAGCATCAATGAGCAGTTCTTC,-,TRBV28,TRBJ2-1,TRBD2
CAWSVGGDQPQHF,TGTGCCTGGAGTGTAGGGGGGGATCAGCCCCAGCATTTT,once,TRBV30,TRBJ1-5,-
CSVEKVSLLDTQYF,TGCAGCGTTGAAAAGGTTTCACTACTAGATACGCAGTATTTT,-,TRBV29-1,TRBJ2-3,-
CAISDSLNTEAFF,TGTGCCATCAGTGATAGTCTGAACACTGAAGCTTTCTTT,-,TRBV10-3,TRBJ1-1,-
CASSLQPDLNTEAFF,TGCGCCAGCAGCTTACAGCCGGACTTGAACACTGAAGCTTTCTTT,few,TRBV5-1,TRBJ1-1,-
CASSTGSSSYNEQFF,TGTGCCAGTAGCACCGGGTCAAGCTCCTACAATGAGCAGTTCTTC,-,TRBV19,TRBJ2-1,-
CASSPGASGRAFNEQFF,TGTGCCAGCAGTCCCGGGGCTAGCGGGAGGGCCTTCAATGAGCAGTTCTTC,-,TRBV27,TRBJ2-1,TRBD2
CASSPPVNTEAFF,TGTGCCAGCAGCCCCCCAGTGAACACTGAAGCTTTCTTT,once,TRBV9,TRBJ1-1,-
CATTSGSPTDTQYF,TGTGCCACCACTAGCGGGAGCCCCACAGATACGCAGTATTTT,-,TRBV27,TRBJ2-3,TRBD2
CASSGQMGLGEETQYF,TGTGCCAGCAGCGGACAAATGGGACTCGGCGAAGAGACCCAGTACTTC,-,TRBV9,TRBJ2-5,-
CSAGQGNEQFF,TGCAGTGCTGGACAGGGCAATGAGCAGTTCTTC,-,TRBV20-1,TRBJ2-1,TRBD1
CASSPRPSGTETQYF,TGTGCCAGCAGCCCCAGACCTAGCGGGACAGAGACCCAGTACTTC,-,TRBV7-6,TRBJ2-5,TRBD2
CAWSGLDRYTEAFF,TGTGCCTGGAGTGGCCTCGACAGGTACACTGAAGCTTTCTTT,-,TRBV30,TRBJ1-1,-
CASFQGESTGELFF,TGCGCCAGCTTCCAGGGGGAGAGCACCGGGGAGCTGTTTTTT,once,TRBV5-1,TRBJ2-2,TRBD1
CASSKLLAKDNEQFF,TGTGCCAGCAGTAAGTTACTAGCGAAAGACAATGAGCAGTTCTTC,-,TRBV25-1,TRBJ2-1,TRBD2
CASSNAGTSLDEQYF,TGTGCCAGCAGCAACGCCGGGACTAGCTTGGACGAGCAGTACTTC,-,TRBV7-6,TRBJ2-7,TRBD2
CAWNRDNHEQYF,TGTGCCTGGAACCGGGACAATCACGAGCAGTACTTC,-,TRBV30,TRBJ2-7,-
CASSQRAGRTAEAFF,TGTGCCAGCAGCCAAAGGGCGGGTCGGACCGCTGAAGCTTTCTTT,-,TRBV14,TRBJ1-1,-
CASSLFAGNTGELFF,TGTGCCAGCAGTTTATTTGCGGGGAACACCGGGGAGCTGTTTTTT,-,TRBV28,TRBJ2-2,-
CATSRGGGTGNTIYF,TGTGCCACCAGCAGAGGGGGGGGGACTGGAAACACCATATATTTT,-,TRBV15,TRBJ1-3,-
CASSPGLGNTGELFF,TGTGCCAGCAGCCCGGGACTAGGGAACACCGGGGAGCTGTTTTTT,once,TRBV7-2,TRBJ2-2,TRBD2
CASTSRWGGYGYTF,TGTGCCAGCACATCTCGGTGGGGAGGCTATGGCTACACCTTC,once,TRBV27,TRBJ1-2,-
CAFGAGGRDTQYF,TGTGCCTTCGGTGCGGGAGGTCGAGATACGCAGTATTTT,-,TRBV10-3,TRBJ2-3,TRBD2
CAWTWASGSPGELFF,TGTGCCTGGACCTGGGCTAGCGGGAGTCCCGGGGAGCTGTTTTTT,-,TRBV30,TRBJ2-2,TRBD2
CSGGGVDTEAFF,TGCAGCGGAGGAGGGGTGGACACTGAAGCTTTCTTT,-,TRBV29-1,TRBJ1-1,-
CAIMSTGNINEQYF,TGTGCCATCATGTCGACAGGGAATATTAACGAGCAGTACTTC,once,TRBV10-3,TRBJ2-7,TRBD1
CASSAQGYGYTF,TGTGCCAGCAGTGCACAGGGGTATGGCTACACCTTC,-,TRBV27,TRBJ1-2,TRBD1
CASSEEPGGLREQYF,TGTGCCAGCAGTGAAGAGCCAGGGGGTCTCCGCGAGCAGTACTTC,-,TRBV2,TRBJ2-7,TRBD1
CASSSGQGQTQYF,TGTGCCAGCAGCTCTGGACAGGGCCAGACCCAGTACTTC,-,TRBV6-5,TRBJ2-5,TRBD1
CASHPVPSNQPQHF,TGTGCCAGTCATCCGGTCCCTTCCAATCAGCCCCAGCATTTT,-,TRBV10-3,TRBJ1-5,-
CASSLEVAGGLAKNIQYF,TGTGCCAGCAGCTTGGAGGTAGCGGGAGGGTTAGCCAAAAACATTCAGTACTTC,-,TRBV5-6,TRBJ2-4,TRBD2
CASKTGGGTGELFF,TGTGCCAGCAAAACAGGGGGGGGCACCGGGGAGCTGTTTTTT,once,TRBV6-5,TRBJ2-2,-